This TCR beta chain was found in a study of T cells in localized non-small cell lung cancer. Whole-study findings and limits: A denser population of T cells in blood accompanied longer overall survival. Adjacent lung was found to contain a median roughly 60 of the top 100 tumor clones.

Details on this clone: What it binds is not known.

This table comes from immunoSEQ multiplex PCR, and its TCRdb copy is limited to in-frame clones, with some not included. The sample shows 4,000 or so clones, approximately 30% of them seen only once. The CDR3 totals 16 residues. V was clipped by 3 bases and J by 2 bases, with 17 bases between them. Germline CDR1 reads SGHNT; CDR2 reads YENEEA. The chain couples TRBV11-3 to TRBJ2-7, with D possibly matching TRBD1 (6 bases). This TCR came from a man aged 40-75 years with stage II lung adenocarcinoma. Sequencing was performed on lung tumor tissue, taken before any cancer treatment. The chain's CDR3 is CASSLGPRGPTYEQYF. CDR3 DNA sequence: TGTGCCAGCAGCTTGGGCCCCAGGGGACCTACCTACGAGCAGTACTTC.